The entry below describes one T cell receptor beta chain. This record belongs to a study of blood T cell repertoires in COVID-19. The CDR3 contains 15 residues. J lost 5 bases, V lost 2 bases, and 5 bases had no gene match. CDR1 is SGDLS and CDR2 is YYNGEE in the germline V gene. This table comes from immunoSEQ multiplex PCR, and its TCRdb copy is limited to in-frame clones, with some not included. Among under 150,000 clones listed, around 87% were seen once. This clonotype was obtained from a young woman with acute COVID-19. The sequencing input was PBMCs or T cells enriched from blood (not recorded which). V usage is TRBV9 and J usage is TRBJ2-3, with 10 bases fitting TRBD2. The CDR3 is CASSVRGTSEDTQYF. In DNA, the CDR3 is TGTGCCAGCAGCGTGAGGGGGACTAGCGAAGATACGCAGTATTTT. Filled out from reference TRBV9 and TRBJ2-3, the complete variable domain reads DSGVTQTPKHLITATGQRVTLRCSPRSGDLSVYWYQQSLDQGLQFLIQYYNGEERAKGNILERFSAQQFPDLHSELNLSSLELGDSALYFCASSVRGTSEDTQYFGPGTRLTVL.